The next 21 T cell receptor beta chains were all read from a single sample in a study of OX40 agonist ivuxolimab in advanced cancers. Generated by immunoSEQ multiplex PCR, the TCRdb table keeps only in-frame clones and is missing some. The sample comprises roughly 80,000 clones, 70% to 90% of which are singletons, and roughly 1.9% rests with the top ten. Specimen: CD4+ or CD8+ T cells sorted from blood, collected in a trial of the OX40 agonist ivuxolimab. The receptors come from an adult with an advanced solid tumor such as melanoma, head and neck, liver or kidney cancer.

Points on this clone: At the DNA level, this CDR3 is encoded by other sequences in the same sample as well. J is TRBJ2-1 and V is TRBV11-3; unclear D gene. This CDR3 comprises 13 residues. The V end was cut by 5 bases, the J end by 7 bases, with 12 bases between. CDR1 is SGHNT and CDR2 is YENEEA in the germline V gene. CDR3 bases: TGTGCCAGCAGCCGATCTTCCTCAAATGAGCAGTTCTTC. Its protein product is CASSRSSSNEQFF. Complete variable domain (other parts from reference TRBV11-3 and TRBJ2-1): EAGVVQSPRYKIIEKKQPVAFWCNPISGHNTLYWYLQNLGQGPELLIRYENEEAVDDSQLPKDRFSAERLKGVDSTLKIQPAELGDSAVYLCASSRSSSNEQFFGPGTRLTVL.

V gene TRBV5-1 combines with J gene TRBJ2-7; D perhaps matches TRBD1 (6 bases). Trimming left V 4 bases short and J 0 bases short, with 23 bases between. This CDR3 spans 18 amino acids. Germline CDR1 is SGHRS and CDR2 is YFSETQ. The CDR3 protein is CASSIRQSGTFSSYEQYF. CDR3 in DNA: TGCGCCAGCAGCATCCGACAGTCCGGGACATTTAGCTCCTACGAGCAGTACTTC.

The J gene is TRBJ1-3, the V gene TRBV11-2, with D possibly matching TRBD1 (6 bases). V was trimmed by 4 bases and J by 2 bases, leaving 9 bases between them. The CDR3 has 14 residues. Germline V gene lookup returns CDR1 SGHAT and CDR2 FQNNGV. The CDR3 region is CASSSYRAGNTIYF. The CDR3 coding sequence is TGTGCCAGCAGCTCTTACAGGGCTGGAAACACCATATATTTT.

The chain carries TRBV28 and TRBJ2-7; 7 bases match TRBD1. Germline V gene data show CDR1 as MDHEN and CDR2 as SYDVKM. V shed 7 bases and J 5 bases; nucleotides not matched to a gene: 8. The CDR3 contains 13 residues. The CDR3, as DNA: TGTGCCAGCAATCCTACAGGGGCCGACGAGCAGTACTTC. Residues: CASNPTGADEQYF.

The chain combines TRBV27 with TRBJ1-5; the D is unclear. The CDR3 runs 14 residues. Trimming removed 8 bases at V and 4 bases at J, with 15 bases between. Germline V lookup: CDR1 MNHEY, CDR2 SMNVEV (reference sequence). CDR3 loop: CASFQKPVNQPQHF. The CDR3 coding sequence is TGTGCCAGCTTTCAAAAACCCGTAAATCAGCCCCAGCATTTT.

This rearrangement joins TRBV28 to TRBJ2-4; 8 nucleotides line up with TRBD1. The germline CDR1 and CDR2 sequences are MDHEN and SYDVKM. After removal of 5 bases from V and 7 bases from J, the junction contained 4 bases not matched to a gene. The CDR3 is made up of 13 amino acids. The CDR3 reads CASSLNRGNIQYF. In DNA form, the CDR3 reads TGTGCCAGCAGTCTTAACAGGGGGAACATTCAGTACTTC.

The rearrangement joins TRBV11-2 to TRBJ2-7; 9 bases align to TRBD2. Germline values: CDR1 SGHAT, CDR2 FQNNGV. V gave up 0 bases and J gave up 1 base; unmatched junction bases: 4. There are 16 residues in the CDR3. CDR3 nucleotides: TGTGCCAGCAGCTTAGATATGGCGGGGGGGTCCTACGAGCAGTACTTC. Its protein is CASSLDMAGGSYEQYF.

The chain employs TRBV11-2 and TRBJ2-1; 8 bases match TRBD2. There are 17 residues in the CDR3. Germline V lookup: CDR1 SGHAT, CDR2 FQNNGV. The V gene end was trimmed by 0 bases and the J gene end by 4 bases; junction bases not matched to a gene: 8. CDR3 sequence: CASSLDRASGSYNEQFF. DNA for the CDR3: TGTGCCAGCAGCTTAGATCGAGCTAGCGGGTCGTACAATGAGCAGTTCTTC.

The genes are TRBV2 and TRBJ1-5; 7 bases are a match to TRBD1. V lost 7 bases and J lost 8; bases outside the gene matches: 8. Germline V gives CDR1 SNHLY, CDR2 FYNNEI. The CDR3 loop spans 13 amino acids. The CDR3 region has the DNA TGTGCCAGCACGGGACAGTTATCAGAGCCCCAGCATTTT. Its protein is CASTGQLSEPQHF.

This clone was found once. The chain uses TRBV28 and TRBJ2-1; TRBD2 aligns across 10 bases. V was pared by 3 bases and J by 4 bases, with 3 bases of the junction left unmatched. Per the germline V gene, CDR1 is MDHEN and CDR2 is SYDVKM. The CDR3 sequence is 15 residues long. The CDR3 here is CASSFSGRRYNEQFF. The DNA for the CDR3 is TGTGCCAGCAGTTTTAGCGGGAGGAGGTACAATGAGCAGTTCTTC.

This chain joins TRBV7-2 and TRBJ2-7, with TRBD2 matching over 14 bases. CDR1 is SGHTA and CDR2 is FQGNSA in the germline V gene. Unmatched junction bases numbered 12, after V lost 2 bases and J lost 3 bases. This CDR3 comprises 19 residues. CDR3 sequence reads: CASSLSTSGRASLIYEQYF. In DNA form, the CDR3 reads TGTGCCAGCAGCTTATCGACTAGCGGGAGGGCCTCCCTCATCTACGAGCAGTACTTC.

J is TRBJ2-5 and V is TRBV5-1; TRBD1 is a possible D gene (5 bases). CDR3 length equals 14 residues. CDR1 is SGHRS, CDR2 YFSETQ, per germline. V was pared by 2 bases and J by 2 bases, with 10 bases between. CDR3 nucleotides: TGCGCCAGCAGCTTAGGGGCGCGGCAAGAGACCCAGTACTTC. Encoded protein: CASSLGARQETQYF.

The gene calls are TRBV30 and TRBJ2-1; 8 nucleotides line up with TRBD1. This CDR3 is built from 11 residues. The junction had 7 bases not matched to a gene; V was cut back by 2 bases and J by 16 bases. From germline, CDR1 is GTSNPN and CDR2 SVGIG (reference sequence). CDR3 bases: TGTGCCTGGAGTACCGGGACAGGTCGTTTCTTC. Its translation is CAWSTGTGRFF.

This chain joins TRBV19 and TRBJ2-3; TRBD2 might be the D (5 bases). In germline, CDR1 is LNHDA, CDR2 SQIVND (reference sequence). V lost 10 bases, J lost 2 bases, and 13 bases lay in between. The CDR3 contains 13 residues. The CDR3 region is CATGLASTDTQYF. CDR3 DNA: TGTGCCACTGGACTGGCTTCCACAGATACGCAGTATTTT.

The rearrangement joins TRBV4-2 to TRBJ2-5, with 7 bases identical to TRBD2. The CDR3 totals 16 residues. CDR1 is LGHNA, CDR2 YNFKEQ, per germline. V lost 0 bases and J lost 2; bases outside the gene matches: 6. CDR3 amino acids: CASSQDKKRGQETQYF. In DNA form, the CDR3 reads TGTGCCAGCAGCCAAGATAAGAAGCGGGGACAAGAGACCCAGTACTTC.

The chain recombines TRBV5-4 with TRBJ2-1, with D perhaps TRBD1 or TRBD2 (5 bases each). Trimming pared 3 bases from V and 5 bases from J, leaving 9 bases between. Germline V CDR1 and CDR2: SGHNT, YYREEE (reference sequence). This CDR3 region has 13 residues. The DNA for the CDR3 is TGTGCCAGCAGCTGGGACCCGGACAATGAGCAGTTCTTC. Translating it yields CASSWDPDNEQFF.

The V and J genes are TRBV7-2 and TRBJ2-7; 11 bases align to TRBD2. Trimming took 2 bases from V and 1 from J; bases not matched to a gene: 4. This CDR3 has 16 residues. Per the germline V gene, CDR1 is SGHTA and CDR2 is FQGNSA. CDR3 region: CASSLRLAGGSYEQYF. The CDR3 DNA sequence: TGTGCCAGCAGCTTAAGGCTAGCGGGAGGTTCCTACGAGCAGTACTTC.

V is TRBV5-1 and J is TRBJ2-7; 8 nucleotides line up with TRBD2. V lost 7 bases to trimming and J lost 4 bases; unmatched junction nucleotides: 13. Germline V lookup: CDR1 SGHRS, CDR2 YFSETQ. The CDR3 runs to 15 residues. The CDR3 region has the DNA TGCGCCAGCGCGGAAGCGGGAGCGTTCAAGTACGAGCAGTACTTC. This codes for CASAEAGAFKYEQYF.

V is TRBV28 and J is TRBJ1-4; no clear D gene. V shed 2 bases and J shed 6 bases, with 4 bases lying between them. Germline V gene data show CDR1 as MDHEN and CDR2 as SYDVKM. The CDR3 has 12 residues. The CDR3 loop is CASSLEYEKLFF. CDR3 sequence (DNA): TGTGCCAGCAGTTTAGAATATGAAAAACTGTTTTTT.

V gene TRBV19 combines with J gene TRBJ1-3; no clear D gene. CDR1 is LNHDA and CDR2 is SQIVND in the germline V gene (reference sequence). The CDR3 spans 16 residues. The ends were cut back, 5 bases at V and 0 bases at J, with 14 bases in the middle. The chain's CDR3 is CASSVVRASSGNTIYF. The DNA of the CDR3 is TGTGCCAGTAGTGTCGTCCGGGCGAGCTCTGGAAACACCATATATTTT.

The rearrangement uses TRBV7-9 and TRBJ2-1; 10 nucleotides match TRBD1. The V segment lost 1 base and the J segment 15 bases; nucleotides outside the gene matches: 9. The CDR3 loop spans 14 amino acids. Germline CDR1 is SEHNR and CDR2 is FQNEAQ (reference sequence). The DNA of the CDR3 is TGTGCCAGCAGCTTAGGCCGGGACAGGGGCGCTGGGTTCTTC. The encoded protein is CASSLGRDRGAGFF.